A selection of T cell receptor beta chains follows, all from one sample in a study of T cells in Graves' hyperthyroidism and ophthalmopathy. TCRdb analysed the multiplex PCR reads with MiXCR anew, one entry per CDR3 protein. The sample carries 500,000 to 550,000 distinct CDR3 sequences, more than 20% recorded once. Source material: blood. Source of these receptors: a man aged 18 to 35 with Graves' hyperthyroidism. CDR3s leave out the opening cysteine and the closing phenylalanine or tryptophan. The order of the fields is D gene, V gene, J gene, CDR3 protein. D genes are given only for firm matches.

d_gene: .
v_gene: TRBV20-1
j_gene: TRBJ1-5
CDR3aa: SATRGANQPQH

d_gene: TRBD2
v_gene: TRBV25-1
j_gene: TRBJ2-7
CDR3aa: ASSEWGGDDEQY

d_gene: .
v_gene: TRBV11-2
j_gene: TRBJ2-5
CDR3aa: ASSLIGASQETQY

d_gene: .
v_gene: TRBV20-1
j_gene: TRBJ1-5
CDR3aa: SARGGANQPQH

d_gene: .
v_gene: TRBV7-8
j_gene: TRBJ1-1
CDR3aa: ASSLPRVGGSNTEAF

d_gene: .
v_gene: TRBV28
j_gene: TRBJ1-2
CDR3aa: ASSPSSSGYT

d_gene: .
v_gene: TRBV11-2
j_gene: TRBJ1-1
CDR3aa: ASSLLRTEAF

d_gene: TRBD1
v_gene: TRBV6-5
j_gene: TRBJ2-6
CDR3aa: ASSRDRVGANVLT

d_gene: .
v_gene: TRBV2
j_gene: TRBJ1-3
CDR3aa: ASSEAISGNTIY

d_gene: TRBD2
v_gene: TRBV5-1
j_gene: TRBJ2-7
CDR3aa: ASSLGPSGGYEQY

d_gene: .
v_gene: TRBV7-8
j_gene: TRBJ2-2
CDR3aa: ASSLGRRSNTGELF

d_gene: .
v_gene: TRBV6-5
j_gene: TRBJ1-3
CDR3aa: ASSYNRGLGNTIY

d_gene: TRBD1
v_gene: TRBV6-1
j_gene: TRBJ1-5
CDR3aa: ASSRGQGANQPQH

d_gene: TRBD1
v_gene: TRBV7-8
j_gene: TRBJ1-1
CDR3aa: ASSPVHRGLTEAF

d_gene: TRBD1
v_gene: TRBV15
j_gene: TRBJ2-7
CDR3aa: ATSPGQGGEEQY

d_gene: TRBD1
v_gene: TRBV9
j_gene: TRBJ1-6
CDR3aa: ASSVRDRGPNSPLH

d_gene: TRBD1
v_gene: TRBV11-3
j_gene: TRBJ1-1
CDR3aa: ASSSFQGAAEAF

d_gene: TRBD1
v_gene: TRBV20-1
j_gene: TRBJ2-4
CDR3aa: SATQGAGNIQY

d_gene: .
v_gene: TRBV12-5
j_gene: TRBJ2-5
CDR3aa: ASGLILGETQY

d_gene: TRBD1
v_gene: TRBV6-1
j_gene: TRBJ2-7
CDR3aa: ATGTGFEQY

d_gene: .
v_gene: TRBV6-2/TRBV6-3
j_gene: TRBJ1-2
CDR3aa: ASSTADRNYGYT

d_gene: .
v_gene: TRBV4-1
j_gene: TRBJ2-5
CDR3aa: ASRGGGDQY

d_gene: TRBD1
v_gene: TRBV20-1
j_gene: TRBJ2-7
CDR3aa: SARILSGQRTYEQY

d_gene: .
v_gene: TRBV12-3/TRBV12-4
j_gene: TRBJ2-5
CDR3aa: VISSAGEAQY

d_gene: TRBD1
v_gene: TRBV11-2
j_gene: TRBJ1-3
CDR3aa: ASSSLQGRGNTIY

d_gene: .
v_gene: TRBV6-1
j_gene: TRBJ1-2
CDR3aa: ASSEEWNGYT

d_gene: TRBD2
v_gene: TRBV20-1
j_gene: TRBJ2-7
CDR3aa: SASWSAGGREQY

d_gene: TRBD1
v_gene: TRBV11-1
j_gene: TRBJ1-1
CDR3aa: ASSPDLGQVNTEAF

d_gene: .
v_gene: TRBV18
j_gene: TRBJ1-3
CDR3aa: ASSPLGLSGNTIY

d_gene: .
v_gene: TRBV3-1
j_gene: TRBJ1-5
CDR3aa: ASSQTVRGQPQH

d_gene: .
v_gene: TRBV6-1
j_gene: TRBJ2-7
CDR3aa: ASSKGTAGEQY

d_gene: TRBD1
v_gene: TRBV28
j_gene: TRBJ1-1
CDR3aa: ASSPSRGSTEAF

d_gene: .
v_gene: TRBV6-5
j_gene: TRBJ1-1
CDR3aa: ASTQGNTEAF

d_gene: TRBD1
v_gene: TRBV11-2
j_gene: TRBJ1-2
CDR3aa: ASSLGTWDRGSDGYT

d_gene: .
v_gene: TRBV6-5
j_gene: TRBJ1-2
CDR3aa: ASSYNAGQANYGYT

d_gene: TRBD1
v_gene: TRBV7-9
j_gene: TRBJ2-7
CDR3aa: ASSPVGQGGEQY

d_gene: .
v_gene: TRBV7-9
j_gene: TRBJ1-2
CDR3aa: ASSNVINYGYT

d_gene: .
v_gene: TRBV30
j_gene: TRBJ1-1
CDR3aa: AWGWDGEAF

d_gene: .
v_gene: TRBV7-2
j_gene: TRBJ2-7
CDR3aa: ASSLLGVSSYEQY

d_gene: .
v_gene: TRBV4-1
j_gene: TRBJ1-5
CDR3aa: ASSRREARNQPQH

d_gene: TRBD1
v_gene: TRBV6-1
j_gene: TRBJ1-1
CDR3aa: ASFKQGSGEAF

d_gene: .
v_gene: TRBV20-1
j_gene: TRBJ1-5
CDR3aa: SAPAGAGSQPQH

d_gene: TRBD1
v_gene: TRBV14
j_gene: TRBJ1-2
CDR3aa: ASSHSGQNNYGYT

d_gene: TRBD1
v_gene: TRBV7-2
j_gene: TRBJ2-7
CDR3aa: AISLPQGAYEQY

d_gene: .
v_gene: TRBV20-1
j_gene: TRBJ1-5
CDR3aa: SASPDRFSNQPQH

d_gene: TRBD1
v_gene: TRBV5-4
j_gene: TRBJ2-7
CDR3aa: ASSVAGTGSYEQY

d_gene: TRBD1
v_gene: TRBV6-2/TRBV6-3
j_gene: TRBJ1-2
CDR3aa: ASSSMDRGHGYT

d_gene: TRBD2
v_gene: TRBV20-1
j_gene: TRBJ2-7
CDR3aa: SARDFRPSGGSYEQY

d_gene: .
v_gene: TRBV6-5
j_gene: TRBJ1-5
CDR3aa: ASSSDSYSNQPQH

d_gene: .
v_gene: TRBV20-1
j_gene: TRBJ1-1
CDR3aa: SAREKGLGTEAF

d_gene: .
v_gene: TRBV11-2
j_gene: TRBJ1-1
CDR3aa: ASSILGRGAEAF

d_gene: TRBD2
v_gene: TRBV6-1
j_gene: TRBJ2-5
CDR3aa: ASSPPSGGAETQY

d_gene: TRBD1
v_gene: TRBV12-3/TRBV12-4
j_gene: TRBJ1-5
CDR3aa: ASVTQGNQPQH